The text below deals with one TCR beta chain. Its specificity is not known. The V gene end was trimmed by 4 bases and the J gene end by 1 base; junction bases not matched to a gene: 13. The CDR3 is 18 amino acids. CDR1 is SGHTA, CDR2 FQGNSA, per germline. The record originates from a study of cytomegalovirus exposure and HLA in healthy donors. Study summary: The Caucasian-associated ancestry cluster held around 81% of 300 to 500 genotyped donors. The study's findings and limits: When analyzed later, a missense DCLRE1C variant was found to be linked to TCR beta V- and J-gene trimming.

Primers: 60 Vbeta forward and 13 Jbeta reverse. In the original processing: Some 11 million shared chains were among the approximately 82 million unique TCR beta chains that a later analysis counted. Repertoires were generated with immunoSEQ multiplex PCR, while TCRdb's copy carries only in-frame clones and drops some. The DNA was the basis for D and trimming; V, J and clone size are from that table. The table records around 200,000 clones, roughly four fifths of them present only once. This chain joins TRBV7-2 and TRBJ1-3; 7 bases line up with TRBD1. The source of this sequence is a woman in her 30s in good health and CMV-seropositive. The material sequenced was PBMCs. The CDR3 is CASSSTRSSTGSGNTIYF. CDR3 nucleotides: TGTGCCAGCAGCTCGACCCGCTCCTCGACAGGGTCTGGAAACACCATATATTTT.